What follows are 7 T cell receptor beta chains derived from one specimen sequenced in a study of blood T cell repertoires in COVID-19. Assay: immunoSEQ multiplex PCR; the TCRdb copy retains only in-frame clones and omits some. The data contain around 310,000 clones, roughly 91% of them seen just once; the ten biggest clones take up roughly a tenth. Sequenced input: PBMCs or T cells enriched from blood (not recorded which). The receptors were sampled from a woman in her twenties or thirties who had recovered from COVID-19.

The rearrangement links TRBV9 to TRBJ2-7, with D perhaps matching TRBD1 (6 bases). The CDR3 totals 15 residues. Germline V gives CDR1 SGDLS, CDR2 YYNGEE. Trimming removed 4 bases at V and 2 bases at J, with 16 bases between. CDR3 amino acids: CASSPRDIPTYEQYF. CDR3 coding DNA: TGTGCCAGCAGCCCCCGGGACATCCCGACCTACGAGCAGTACTTC.

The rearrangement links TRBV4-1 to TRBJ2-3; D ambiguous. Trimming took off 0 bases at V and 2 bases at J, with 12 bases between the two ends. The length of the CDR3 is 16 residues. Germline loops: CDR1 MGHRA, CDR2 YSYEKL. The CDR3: CASSQEASAYTDTQYF. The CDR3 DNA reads TGCGCCAGCAGCCAAGAAGCCAGCGCATACACAGATACGCAGTATTTT.

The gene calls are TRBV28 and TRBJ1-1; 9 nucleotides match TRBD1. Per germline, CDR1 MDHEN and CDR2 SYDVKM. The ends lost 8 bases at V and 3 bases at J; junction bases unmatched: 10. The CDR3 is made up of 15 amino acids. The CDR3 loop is CASHTPGTGYTEAFF. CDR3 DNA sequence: TGTGCCAGCCACACCCCCGGGACAGGGTACACTGAAGCTTTCTTT.

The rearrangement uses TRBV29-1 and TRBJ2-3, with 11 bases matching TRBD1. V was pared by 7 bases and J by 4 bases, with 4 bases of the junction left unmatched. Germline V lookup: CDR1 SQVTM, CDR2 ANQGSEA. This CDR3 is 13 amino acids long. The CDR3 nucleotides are TGCAGCGGGACAGGGGGCGCGGCAGATACGCAGTATTTT. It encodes CSGTGGAADTQYF.

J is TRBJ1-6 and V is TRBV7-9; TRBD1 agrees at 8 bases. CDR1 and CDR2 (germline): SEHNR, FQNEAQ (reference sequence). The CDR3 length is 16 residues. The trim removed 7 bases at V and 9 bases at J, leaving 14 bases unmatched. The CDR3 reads CASTKNTGQDLSPLHF. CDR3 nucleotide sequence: TGTGCCAGCACCAAGAACACGGGACAGGATCTTTCACCCCTCCACTTT.

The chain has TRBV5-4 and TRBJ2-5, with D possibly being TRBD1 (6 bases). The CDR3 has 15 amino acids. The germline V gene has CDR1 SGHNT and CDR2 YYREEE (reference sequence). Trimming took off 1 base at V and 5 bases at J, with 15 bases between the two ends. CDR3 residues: CASSLWQGPWETQYF. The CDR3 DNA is TGTGCCAGCAGCTTGTGGCAGGGGCCTTGGGAGACCCAGTACTTC.

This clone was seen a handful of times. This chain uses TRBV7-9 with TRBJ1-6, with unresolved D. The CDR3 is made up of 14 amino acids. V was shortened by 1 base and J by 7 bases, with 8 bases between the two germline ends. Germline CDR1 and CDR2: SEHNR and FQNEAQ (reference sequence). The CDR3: CASSLDLFNSPLHF. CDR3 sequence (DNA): TGTGCCAGCAGCTTAGACCTATTCAATTCACCCCTCCACTTT.